This T cell receptor beta chain came from a study of T cell repertoires in cytomegalovirus infection (dated by TCRdb to between 2018 and 2021). Looking at the study overall: The HLA type of each donor mattered for the analysis, because public TCR beta signatures pointed to carriage of CMV infection along with the matching HLA type. The investigation overall reported the following: Cumulative frequency of public TCR beta family members discriminated carriers of CMV infection plus the relevant HLA type in this cohort and an independent 352-donor cohort. The ex vivo response was dominated by HLA-C-restricted CMV-specific TCR beta clonotypes, which also provided the single most frequent clonotype in two of eight donors.

Instrument on record: Illumina HiSeq 1500. TCRdb handled the public reads itself, with Q25 trimming in fastp and clone calling in MiXCR, and kept productive beta chains. Merged by CDR3 protein, the rows form single entries marked with the most common genes and DNA. The sample table shows a few hundred thousand distinct CDR3 sequences, and over 15% are seen once. Around half of the sample lies in the top ten. This clonotype was seen repeatedly, ten times or more. Its antigen remains unidentified. It has no much larger one-base neighbor in the sample; base qualities were not kept. V lost 6 bases and J lost 4 bases; the stretch between them is 17 bases long. The germline V gene (reference sequence) supplies CDR1 SEHNR and CDR2 FQNEAQ. From cysteine to phenylalanine, the CDR3 is 15 amino acids long. The retained sequence is limited to the CDR3, 45 bases, with the frame set at the first base.

Sample: CD8+ T cells from PBMCs. This clonotype originated in a human donor in good health (CMV status not recorded). Some clones in this sample may be carry-over from other donors' samples. The receptor chain draws on TRBV7-9 and TRBJ2-3; the D gene is possibly TRBD1 or TRBD2, with 5 bases matching each. The CDR3 is CASRKTGPQADTQYF. Here is the DNA: TGTGCCAGCAGGAAAACGGGACCCCAGGCAGATACGCAGTATTTT.